The present T cell receptor beta chain was sequenced within a study of Graves' ophthalmopathy and Graves' hyperthyroidism. The CDR3 length is 14 residues. CDR1 MNHNS and CDR2 SASEGT come from the germline V gene. Deletions cut 4 bases from V and 2 bases from J, with 12 bases between. This clonotype was detected ten times or more. TCR beta CDR3 regions were amplified from RNA transcripts. Second-round multiplex PCR came after first-round RT-PCR with HTBI primers. TCRdb reanalysed the multiplex PCR reads using MiXCR and keeps one entry per CDR3 protein. The sample contains about 700,000 distinct CDR3 sequences, about two fifths of which appear only once.

The rearrangement uses TRBV6-1 and TRBJ2-7, with D possibly being TRBD1 (5 bases). Material for sequencing was peripheral blood. This receptor was obtained from an adult man with Graves' ophthalmopathy. This CDR3 reads CASSAHQGTYEQYF. CDR3 DNA sequence: TGTGCCAGCAGTGCACACCAGGGCACCTACGAGCAGTACTTC.